The 12 T cell receptor beta chains given below trace back to one sample, sequenced in a study of cytomegalovirus exposure and HLA in healthy donors. Researchers ran the PCR with 60 Vbeta and 13 Jbeta primers. Data came from immunoSEQ multiplex PCR; TCRdb stores just in-frame clones and leaves some out. The data show about 200,000 clones, 65% to 90% seen once. Sequencing was carried out using PBMCs. The receptors originated from a young woman in good health and CMV-seronegative.

This chain links TRBV6-1 with TRBJ1-3, with D possibly matching TRBD1 (5 bases). The CDR3 is 15 residues long. V gave up 6 bases and J gave up 0 bases, with 12 bases separating them. CDR1 is MNHNS, CDR2 SASEGT, per germline. The CDR3 protein is CASRPRARSGNTIYF. CDR3 in DNA: TGTGCCAGCAGGCCCAGGGCCCGCTCTGGAAACACCATATATTTT.

This clone came up a few times. As DNA, the CDR3 is TGTGCCACCTCGGACAAGGCCAACTCCTACGAGCAGTACTTC. Translated: CATSDKANSYEQYF. V and J are TRBV6-6 and TRBJ2-7; D might be TRBD1 (5 bases). Germline CDR1 and CDR2: MNHNY and SVGAGI (reference sequence). The CDR3 is 14 residues long. Trimming cost V 10 bases and J 0 bases, with 16 bases left between them.

The rearrangement uses TRBV2 and TRBJ2-7; D unclear. CDR1 is SNHLY and CDR2 is FYNNEI in the germline V gene. Deletions cut 8 bases from V and 9 bases from J, with 20 bases between. The CDR3 has 13 residues. The CDR3 region is CASAIETYERQYF. CDR3 nucleotides: TGTGCCAGCGCTATTGAAACTTACGAGCGGCAGTACTTC. The entire variable domain, with the rest obtained from reference TRBV2 and TRBJ2-7, is as follows: EPEVTQTPSHQVTQMGQEVILRCVPISNHLYFYWYRQILGQKVEFLVSFYNNEISEKSEIFDDQFSVERPDGSNFTLKIRSTKLEDSAMYFCASAIETYERQYFGPGTRLTVT.

A single count supports this clone. The chain links TRBV5-1 to TRBJ2-1; D possibly corresponds to TRBD2 (6 bases). CDR3 length: 17 residues. V shed 3 bases and J shed 0 bases, with 16 bases lying between them. Germline CDR1 and CDR2: SGHRS and YFSETQ. Here the CDR3 DNA reads TGCGCCAGCAGCTCCTTAATGGAGGGAGTCTCCTACAATGAGCAGTTCTTC. Translating it yields CASSSLMEGVSYNEQFF.

This clone was counted a single time. V usage is TRBV28 and J usage is TRBJ1-5; TRBD1 is a possible D gene (5 bases). Germline CDR1 is MDHEN and CDR2 is SYDVKM. V was clipped by 3 bases and J by 6 bases, with 24 bases between them. This CDR3 has 18 residues. CDR3 sequence reads: CASSFTIFRGALRQPQHF. The CDR3 bases are TGTGCCAGCAGTTTTACGATTTTTAGGGGCGCCCTGCGTCAGCCCCAGCATTTT.

CDR3 in amino acids: CASRYSLGEQFF. For the CDR3, the DNA is TGTGCCAGCAGATATAGTCTAGGTGAGCAGTTCTTC. The chain carries TRBV2 and TRBJ2-1; D is uncertain. Germline V lookup: CDR1 SNHLY, CDR2 FYNNEI. Trimming shortened V by 6 bases and J by 9 bases, and 12 bases separated the two germline ends. The CDR3 contains 12 residues.

The rearrangement uses TRBV4-1 and TRBJ1-1, with 11 bases fitting TRBD1. Losses at the gene ends were 0 bases for V and 0 bases for J; bases not matched to a gene: 6. Looked up from germline, CDR1 is MGHRA and CDR2 is YSYEKL. CDR3 length: 18 amino acids. CDR3 protein: CASSQDYWTGGVNTEAFF. CDR3 DNA sequence: TGCGCCAGCAGCCAAGATTATTGGACAGGGGGCGTGAACACTGAAGCTTTCTTT.

The chain employs TRBV29-1 and TRBJ2-2, with D possibly being TRBD1 (6 bases). The CDR3 contains 15 residues. Per the germline V gene, CDR1 is SQVTM and CDR2 is ANQGSEA. Trimming removed 0 bases at V and 7 bases at J, with 15 bases between. CDR3 protein: CSVEDPGAGGGELFF. The CDR3 nucleotides read TGCAGCGTTGAAGATCCAGGGGCAGGTGGCGGGGAGCTGTTTTTT.

The rearrangement joins TRBV6-5 to TRBJ2-1, with 10 bases that match TRBD2. The CDR3 extends over 16 amino acids. Germline lookup yields CDR1 MNHEY and CDR2 SVGAGI. V was clipped by 6 bases and J by 8 bases; unmatched bases: 13. The CDR3 protein is CASRYQSGGAPDEQFF. The CDR3 DNA follows: TGTGCCAGCAGGTACCAAAGCGGGGGGGCCCCGGATGAGCAGTTCTTC.

This clone has only one observation. The chain employs TRBV13 and TRBJ2-7; the D gene is possibly TRBD1 (5 bases). Between the trimmed V and J ends, which lost 1 base and 5 bases, there was a span of 24 bases. Germline CDR1 is PRHDT and CDR2 is FYEKMQ (reference sequence). The CDR3 totals 18 residues. CDR3 nucleotides: TGTGCCAGCAGCTTAGAGGGGTGGGGCGTAGGGGTCGGCAACGAGCAGTACTTC. Its protein product is CASSLEGWGVGVGNEQYF.

The chain is built from TRBV5-4 and TRBJ2-3, with a tentative D call TRBD1 (5 bases). Looked up from germline, CDR1 is SGHNT and CDR2 is YYREEE (reference sequence). Between the trimmed V and J ends, which lost 0 bases and 1 base, there was a span of 9 bases. The CDR3 runs to 15 residues. CDR3 residues: CASSLGGAGTDTQYF. The CDR3 DNA follows: TGTGCCAGCAGCTTGGGGGGCGCCGGCACAGATACGCAGTATTTT.

This chain joins TRBV13 and TRBJ2-7; TRBD2 agrees at 7 bases. CDR3 size: 13 residues. Losses at the gene ends were 5 bases for V and 3 bases for J; bases not matched to a gene: 4. Germline CDR1 is PRHDT and CDR2 is FYEKMQ (reference sequence). This CDR3 is CASSLGGGYEQYF. CDR3 sequence (DNA): TGTGCCAGCAGCCTTGGGGGGGGCTACGAGCAGTACTTC. Complete variable domain (other parts from reference TRBV13 and TRBJ2-7): AAGVIQSPRHLIKEKRETATLKCYPIPRHDTVYWYQQGPGQDPQFLISFYEKMQSDKGSIPDRFSAQQFSDYHSELNMSSLELGDSALYFCASSLGGGYEQYFGPGTRLTVT.